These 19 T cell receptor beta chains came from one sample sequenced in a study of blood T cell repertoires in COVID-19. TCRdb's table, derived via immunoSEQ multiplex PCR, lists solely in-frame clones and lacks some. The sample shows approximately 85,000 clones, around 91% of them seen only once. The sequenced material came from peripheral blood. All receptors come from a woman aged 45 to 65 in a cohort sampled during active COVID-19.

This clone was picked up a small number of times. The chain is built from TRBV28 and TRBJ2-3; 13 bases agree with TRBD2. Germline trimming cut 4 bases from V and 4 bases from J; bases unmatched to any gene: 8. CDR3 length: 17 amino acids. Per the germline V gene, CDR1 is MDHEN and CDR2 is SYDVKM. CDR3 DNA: TGTGCCAGCAGTTCCCCGTACGGACTAGCGGGAGCAGATACGCAGTATTTT. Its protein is CASSSPYGLAGADTQYF.

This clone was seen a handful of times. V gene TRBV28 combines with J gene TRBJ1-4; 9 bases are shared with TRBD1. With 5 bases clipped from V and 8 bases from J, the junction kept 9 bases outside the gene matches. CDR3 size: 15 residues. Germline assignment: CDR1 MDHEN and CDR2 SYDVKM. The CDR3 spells CASSPPGQGGEKLFF. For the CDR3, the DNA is TGTGCCAGCAGTCCTCCGGGACAGGGAGGCGAAAAACTGTTTTTT. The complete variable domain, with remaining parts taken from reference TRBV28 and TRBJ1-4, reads DVKVTQSSRYLVKRTGEKVFLECVQDMDHENMFWYRQDPGLGLRLIYFSYDVKMKEKGDIPEGYSVSREKKERFSLILESASTNQTSMYLCASSPPGQGGEKLFFGSGTQLSVL.

Here the CDR3 reads CAISESTRGGTDTQYF. CDR3 DNA: TGTGCCATCAGTGAGTCGACTAGGGGAGGGACAGATACGCAGTATTTT. J is TRBJ2-3 and V is TRBV10-3; 7 bases map to TRBD2. Germline-derived CDR1 and CDR2 are ENHRY and SYGVKD. CDR3 length: 16 residues. J was trimmed by 3 bases and V by 0 bases; bases with no gene match: 6.

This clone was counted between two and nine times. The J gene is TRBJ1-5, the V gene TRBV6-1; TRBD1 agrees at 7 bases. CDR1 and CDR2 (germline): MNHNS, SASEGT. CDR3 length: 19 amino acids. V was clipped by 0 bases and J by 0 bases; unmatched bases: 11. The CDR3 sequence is CASSEARDSGLNSNQPQHF. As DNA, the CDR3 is TGTGCCAGCAGTGAAGCTCGGGACAGTGGACTAAATAGCAATCAGCCCCAGCATTTT.

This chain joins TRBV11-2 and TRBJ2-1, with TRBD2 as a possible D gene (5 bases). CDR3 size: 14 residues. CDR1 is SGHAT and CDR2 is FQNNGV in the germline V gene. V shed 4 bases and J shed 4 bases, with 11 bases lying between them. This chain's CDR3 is CASSSRTGYNEQFF. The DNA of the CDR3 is TGTGCCAGCAGCTCCCGGACTGGTTACAATGAGCAGTTCTTC.

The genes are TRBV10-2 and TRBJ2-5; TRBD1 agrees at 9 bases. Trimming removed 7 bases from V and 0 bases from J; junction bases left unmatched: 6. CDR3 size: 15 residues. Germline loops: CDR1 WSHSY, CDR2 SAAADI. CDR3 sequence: CASTLTGGDQETQYF. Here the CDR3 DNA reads TGCGCCAGCACCCTGACAGGGGGTGACCAAGAGACCCAGTACTTC.

The CDR3 coding sequence is TGTGCCAGTAGTCCGGGACTACTCAATGAGCAGTTCTTC. Amino acid sequence: CASSPGLLNEQFF. The V gene is TRBV19, the J gene TRBJ2-1; 7 bases fit TRBD2. The CDR3 is made up of 13 amino acids. In germline, CDR1 is LNHDA, CDR2 SQIVND (reference sequence). V dropped 5 bases and J dropped 6; count of bases not matched to a gene: 4.

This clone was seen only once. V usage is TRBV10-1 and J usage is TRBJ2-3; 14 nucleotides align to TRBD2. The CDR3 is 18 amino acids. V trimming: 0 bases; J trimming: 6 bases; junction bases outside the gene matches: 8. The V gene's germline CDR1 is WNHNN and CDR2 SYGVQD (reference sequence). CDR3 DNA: TGCGCCAGCAGTGAGTCGACCCCGACTAGCGGGAGGGGGGATACGCAGTATTTT. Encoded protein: CASSESTPTSGRGDTQYF.

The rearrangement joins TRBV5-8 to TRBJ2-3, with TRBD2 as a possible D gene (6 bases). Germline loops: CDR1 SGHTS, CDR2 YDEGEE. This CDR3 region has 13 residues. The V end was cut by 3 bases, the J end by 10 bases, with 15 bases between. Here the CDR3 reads CASSSGGRQAQYF. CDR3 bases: TGTGCCAGCAGCTCGGGTGGGAGGCAGGCGCAGTATTTT.

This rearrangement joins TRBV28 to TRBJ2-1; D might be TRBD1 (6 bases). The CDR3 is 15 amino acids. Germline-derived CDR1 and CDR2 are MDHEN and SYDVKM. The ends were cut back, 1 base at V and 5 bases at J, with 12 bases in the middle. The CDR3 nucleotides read TGTGCCAGCAGTTTATTGAGGGCAGGGGACAATGAGCAGTTCTTC. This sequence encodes CASSLLRAGDNEQFF.

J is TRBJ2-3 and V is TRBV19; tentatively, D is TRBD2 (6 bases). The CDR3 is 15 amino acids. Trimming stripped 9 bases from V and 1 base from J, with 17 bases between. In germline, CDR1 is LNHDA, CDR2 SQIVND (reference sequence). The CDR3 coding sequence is TGTGCCAGCCCCCCGGACGGGGGTGGCACAGATACGCAGTATTTT. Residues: CASPPDGGGTDTQYF.

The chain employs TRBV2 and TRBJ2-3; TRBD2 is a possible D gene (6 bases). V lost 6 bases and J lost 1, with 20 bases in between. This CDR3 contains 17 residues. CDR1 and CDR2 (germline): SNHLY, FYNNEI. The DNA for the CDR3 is TGTGCCAGCAGGGAGGGCTTCCGGGACTCCGGCACAGATACGCAGTATTTT. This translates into CASREGFRDSGTDTQYF.

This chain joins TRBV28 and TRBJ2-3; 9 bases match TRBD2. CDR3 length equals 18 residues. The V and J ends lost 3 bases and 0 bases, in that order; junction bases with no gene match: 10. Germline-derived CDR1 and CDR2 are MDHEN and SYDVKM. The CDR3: CASSLSAGGLGSTDTQYF. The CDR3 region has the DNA TGTGCCAGCAGTTTGTCCGCGGGAGGGCTCGGCAGCACAGATACGCAGTATTTT.

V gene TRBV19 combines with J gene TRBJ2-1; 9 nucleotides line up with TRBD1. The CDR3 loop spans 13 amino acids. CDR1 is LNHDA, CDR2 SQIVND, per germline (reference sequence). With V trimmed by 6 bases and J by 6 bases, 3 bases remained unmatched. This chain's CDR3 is CASRGQGGNEQFF. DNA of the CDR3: TGTGCCAGTAGGGGACAGGGAGGCAATGAGCAGTTCTTC.

This CDR3 is CASSLGLAGATYEQYF. The CDR3, as DNA: TGTGCCAGCAGCTTAGGACTAGCGGGAGCTACCTACGAGCAGTACTTC. The V call is TRBV11-2, the J call TRBJ2-7; 12 nucleotides agree with TRBD2. Trimming removed 1 base from V and 2 bases from J; junction bases left unmatched: 3. The CDR3 has 16 amino acids. In germline, CDR1 is SGHAT, CDR2 FQNNGV. The complete variable domain, with remaining parts taken from reference TRBV11-2 and TRBJ2-7, reads EAGVAQSPRYKIIEKRQSVAFWCNPISGHATLYWYQQILGQGPKLLIQFQNNGVVDDSQLPKDRFSAERLKGVDSTLKIQPAKLEDSAVYLCASSLGLAGATYEQYFGPGTRLTVT.

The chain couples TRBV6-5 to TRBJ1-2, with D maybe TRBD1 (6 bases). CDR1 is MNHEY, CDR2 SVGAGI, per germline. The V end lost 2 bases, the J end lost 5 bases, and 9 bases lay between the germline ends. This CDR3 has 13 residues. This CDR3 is CASSYNGQYGYTF. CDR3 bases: TGTGCCAGCAGTTACAACGGACAGTATGGCTACACCTTC.

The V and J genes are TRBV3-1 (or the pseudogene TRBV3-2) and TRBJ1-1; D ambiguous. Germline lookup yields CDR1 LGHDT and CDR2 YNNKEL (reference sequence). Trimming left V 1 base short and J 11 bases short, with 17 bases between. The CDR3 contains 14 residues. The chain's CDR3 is CASSQGHSRRPAFF. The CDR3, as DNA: TGTGCCAGCAGCCAAGGTCACAGTCGAAGGCCGGCTTTCTTT.

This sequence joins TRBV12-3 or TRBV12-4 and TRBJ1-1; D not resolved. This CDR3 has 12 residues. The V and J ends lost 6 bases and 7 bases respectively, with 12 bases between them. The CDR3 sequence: CASSYFKREAFF. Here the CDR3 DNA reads TGTGCCAGCAGCTACTTCAAGCGTGAAGCTTTCTTT.

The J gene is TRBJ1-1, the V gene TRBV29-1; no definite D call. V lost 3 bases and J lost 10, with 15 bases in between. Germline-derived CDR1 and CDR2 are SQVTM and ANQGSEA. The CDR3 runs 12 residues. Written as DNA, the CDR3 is TGCAGCGTTGAGGGGAGGGAACGGGCAGCTTTCTTT. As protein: CSVEGRERAAFF.